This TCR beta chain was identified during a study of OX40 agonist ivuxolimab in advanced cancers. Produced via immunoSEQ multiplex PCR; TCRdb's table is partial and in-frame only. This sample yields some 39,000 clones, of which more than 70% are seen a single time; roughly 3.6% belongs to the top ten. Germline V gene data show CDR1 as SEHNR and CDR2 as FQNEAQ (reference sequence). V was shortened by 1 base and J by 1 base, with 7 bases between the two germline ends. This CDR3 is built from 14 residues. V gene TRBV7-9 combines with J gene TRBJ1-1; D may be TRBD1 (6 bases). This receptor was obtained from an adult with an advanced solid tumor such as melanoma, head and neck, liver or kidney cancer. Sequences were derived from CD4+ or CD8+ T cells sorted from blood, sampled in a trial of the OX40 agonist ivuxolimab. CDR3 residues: CASSLGQANTEAFF. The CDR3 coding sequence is TGTGCCAGCAGCTTAGGACAGGCGAACACTGAAGCTTTCTTT.